This paragraph covers one T cell receptor beta chain sequence. The antigen is not known. This entry is derived from a study of vaccination and CD4 T cells after COVID-19. V was trimmed by 2 bases and J by 6 bases, leaving 14 bases between them. This CDR3 region has 16 residues. In germline, CDR1 is SGHTA, CDR2 FQGTGA. Treatment noted: roughly ten-day PBMC culture with coronavirus spike peptide pools or control peptides (ViraFEST assay). Cultured CD4+ T-cell DNA underwent Oncomine TCR Beta short-read sequencing. It was cultured CD4+ T cells from which genomic DNA was extracted. TCRdb passed the PCR reads through MiXCR, listing each CDR3 protein once. Of approximately 14,000 distinct CDR3 sequences detected, over 65% appear once; the ten largest clones hold around a sixth.

This receptor was obtained from a human donor who had recovered from COVID-19. The sequencing sample was made of CD4+ T cells from blood, cultured in vitro. The chain carries TRBV7-3 and TRBJ1-6; possible D gene TRBD1, 5 bases. The CDR3 loop is CASSLWGKAGNSPLHF. The CDR3 DNA sequence: TGTGCCAGCAGCTTATGGGGGAAAGCGGGTAATTCACCCCTCCACTTT.